These T cell receptor beta chains were read from a single sample in a study of blood T cell repertoires in COVID-19. The protocol was immunoSEQ multiplex PCR, while the TCRdb copy is restricted to in-frame clones and leaves out a portion. The table lists about 190,000 clones, more than 60% of them singletons, with 9.5% to 15% in the top ten. Sequencing was done on a sample of peripheral blood. The receptors shown here come from a woman between 45 and 60 years old with acute or convalescent COVID-19. Each CDR3 is given with its conserved first and last residue. A D gene is named only where the DNA matches it firmly. Clone size is shown for a subset of rows, as once, few, many or a class of expanded clone.

TRBJ1-5,NA,TRBV28,few,TGTGCCAGCAGTTTTGGCAGACAGTCGGTCCAGCATTTT,CASSFGRQSVQHF
TRBJ1-2,NA,TRBV3-1/TRBV3-2,NA,TGTGCCAGCAGCCAAGTACCGGGACAACCTAACTATGGCTACACCTTC,CASSQVPGQPNYGYTF
TRBJ2-7,TRBD1,TRBV9,NA,TGTGCCAGCAGCTCATCTTGGACAGGGGGCACCTACGAGCAGTACTTC,CASSSSWTGGTYEQYF
TRBJ1-6,TRBD1,TRBV5-1,NA,TGCGCCAGCAGCTTGTCCGGGACAGGGAATTCACCCCTCCACTTT,CASSLSGTGNSPLHF
TRBJ2-3,NA,TRBV3-1/TRBV3-2,NA,TGTGCCAGCAGCCAAGGGGGCGGGGGCCTCACAGATACGCAGTATTTT,CASSQGGGGLTDTQYF
TRBJ2-2,TRBD2,TRBV19,NA,TGTGCCAGTATTTGGAGACTAGCGGGTCCTACGAACACCGGGGAGCTGTTTTTT,CASIWRLAGPTNTGELFF
TRBJ2-1,TRBD1,TRBV14,NA,TGTGCCAGCAGACAGGCCGGGACAGGGGTCAATGAGCAGTTCTTC,CASRQAGTGVNEQFF
TRBJ2-6,TRBD1,TRBV5-4,NA,TGTGCCAGCAGCCCCCCCGGGACAGGGTATATTTCTGGGGCCAACGTCCTGACTTTC,CASSPPGTGYISGANVLTF
TRBJ2-3,NA,TRBV7-2,NA,TGTGCCAGCAGCCGGACAAATTTCAATACGCAGTATTTT,CASSRTNFNTQYF
TRBJ1-2,NA,TRBV2,few,TGTGCCAGCAGTGCGGACACCAACTATGGCTACACCTTC,CASSADTNYGYTF
TRBJ2-1,TRBD1,TRBV29-1,NA,TGCAGCGTCGAAGACAGGGCGAAGTTCTTC,CSVEDRAKFF
TRBJ1-2,TRBD1,TRBV27,NA,TGTGCCAGCAGTTTAGGAGGGGGCGGCTATGGCTACACCTTC,CASSLGGGGYGYTF
TRBJ2-1,TRBD1,TRBV7-8,NA,TGTGCCAGCAGCCTACGGACAGGGAACAATGAGCAGTTCTTC,CASSLRTGNNEQFF
TRBJ2-1,NA,TRBV24-1,NA,TGTGCCACCAGTGGTCAGGGTGGCTCCTACAATGAGCAGTTCTTC,CATSGQGGSYNEQFF
TRBJ1-5,NA,TRBV7-9,NA,TGTGCCAGCAGTGTACAGGGTAATCAGCCCCAGCATTTT,CASSVQGNQPQHF
TRBJ2-7,NA,TRBV7-2,NA,TGTGCCAGCAGCTTACTGGGGCCAGGGGCCTACGAGCAGTACTTC,CASSLLGPGAYEQYF
TRBJ2-7,TRBD1,TRBV30,NA,TGTGCCTGGAGCGTTCCCTTACAGGGGCACCTCTACGAGCAGTACTTC,CAWSVPLQGHLYEQYF
TRBJ1-4,TRBD1,TRBV9,once,TGTGCCAGCAGCGTAGGGGACAGGGGGGAGGCTAATGAAAAACTGTTTTTT,CASSVGDRGEANEKLFF
TRBJ1-4,NA,TRBV30,NA,TGTGCCGCCGCTTACAGGGAAAAACTGTTTTTT,CAAAYREKLFF
TRBJ2-7,TRBD2,TRBV6-2/TRBV6-3,NA,TGTGCCAGCAGTCCCTCACTAGCGGGCTACGAGCAGTACTTC,CASSPSLAGYEQYF
TRBJ2-1,TRBD2,TRBV5-1,NA,TGCGCCAGCAGCTTGGAGGCGGGAGGCCCCAATGAGCAGTTCTTC,CASSLEAGGPNEQFF